The 17 T cell receptor beta chains below come from one sample, sequenced in a study of PD-1 blockade in mismatch repair-deficient tumors. TCRdb's table, derived via immunoSEQ multiplex PCR, lists solely in-frame clones and lacks some. Of about 120,000 clones detected, approximately 86% appear once; the ten largest clones hold approximately 15%. This material consisted of peripheral blood, taken 44 weeks after starting pembrolizumab. These receptors originate from an adult with mismatch repair-deficient cancer.

V gene TRBV27 combines with J gene TRBJ2-1, with 7 nucleotides matching TRBD1. The germline V gene has CDR1 MNHEY and CDR2 SMNVEV (reference sequence). The trim removed 6 bases at V and 8 bases at J, leaving 7 bases unmatched. The CDR3 runs to 13 residues. The CDR3 DNA reads as TGTGCCAGCAGACCCCAAACAGGGGATGAGCAGTTCTTC. It is translated as CASRPQTGDEQFF.

This clone occurred once. The genes are TRBV28 and TRBJ2-1; D is possibly TRBD1 or TRBD2 (6 bases each). The germline CDR1 and CDR2 sequences are MDHEN and SYDVKM. This CDR3 is 15 amino acids long. V dropped 8 bases and J dropped 10 bases, with 24 bases sitting between them. The chain's CDR3 is CASGRWAVEGGEQFF. The CDR3 DNA is TGTGCCAGCGGCCGGTGGGCGGTGGAAGGGGGGGAGCAGTTCTTC.

This clone was detected only once. CDR3 in amino acids: CATSRDRIWGPNQPQHF. DNA for the CDR3: TGTGCCACCAGCAGAGATCGGATATGGGGGCCCAATCAGCCCCAGCATTTT. The chain links TRBV15 to TRBJ1-5; tentatively, D is TRBD1 (6 bases). CDR1 is LNHNV, CDR2 YYDKDF, per germline (reference sequence). The CDR3 consists of 17 residues. Trimming removed 0 bases from V and 3 bases from J, with 15 bases in between.

The rearrangement links TRBV27 to TRBJ2-7; maybe TRBD2 (7 bases). The V and J ends lost 3 bases and 3 bases respectively, with 12 bases between them. Germline CDR1 reads MNHEY; CDR2 reads SMNVEV (reference sequence). This CDR3 has 14 residues. CDR3 protein: CASSLWGGLYEQYF. The CDR3, as DNA: TGTGCCAGCAGTTTGTGGGGGGGCCTCTACGAGCAGTACTTC.

This clone was seen a few times. The CDR3 region has the DNA TGCGCCAGCAGCCGAGTTGGGGGGTTGGATGGCTACACCTTC. It translates to CASSRVGGLDGYTF. The genes are TRBV4-1 and TRBJ1-2; weak D call: TRBD1 (5 bases). The CDR3 is 14 amino acids. Deletions cut 4 bases from V and 6 bases from J, with 15 bases between. CDR1 is MGHRA, CDR2 YSYEKL, per germline.

The rearrangement joins TRBV13 to TRBJ1-1; TRBD1 might be the D (5 bases). V lost 6 bases to trimming and J lost 4 bases, with 15 bases between them. The CDR3 loop spans 14 amino acids. In germline, CDR1 is PRHDT, CDR2 FYEKMQ (reference sequence). The CDR3 loop reads CASSSRERGTEAFF. Written as DNA, the CDR3 is TGTGCCAGCAGTTCCCGGGAGAGGGGCACTGAAGCTTTCTTT.

This sequence joins TRBV7-9 and TRBJ2-3; D is ambiguous. Germline values: CDR1 SEHNR, CDR2 FQNEAQ (reference sequence). The CDR3 totals 17 residues. Trimming stripped 3 bases from V and 2 bases from J, with 18 bases between. The chain's CDR3 is CASSFWSSSEITDTQYF. The CDR3 bases are TGTGCCAGCAGCTTTTGGTCTTCCAGCGAAATCACAGATACGCAGTATTTT.

This clone was counted only a few times. The V and J genes are TRBV6-1 and TRBJ2-1, with 10 bases lining up with TRBD1. The J segment lost 6 bases and the V segment lost 0 bases, leaving 2 bases of the junction unmatched. The CDR3 length is 15 residues. CDR1 is MNHNS and CDR2 is SASEGT in the germline V gene. This CDR3 is CASSEARTGGNEQFF. DNA of the CDR3: TGTGCCAGCAGTGAAGCGCGGACAGGGGGCAATGAGCAGTTCTTC.

V is TRBV27 and J is TRBJ2-3; D ambiguous. The germline V and J ends were trimmed by 5 bases and 0 bases, with 15 bases remaining between them. This CDR3 has 16 residues. CDR1 and CDR2 (germline): MNHEY, SMNVEV (reference sequence). The CDR3 protein is CASSHLIPTSTDTQYF. As DNA, the CDR3 is TGTGCCAGCAGTCACCTAATCCCTACTAGCACAGATACGCAGTATTTT.

V usage is TRBV27 and J usage is TRBJ1-2; D is uncertain. The V and J ends lost 4 bases and 8 bases respectively, with 11 bases between them. CDR3 length: 12 amino acids. The V gene's germline CDR1 is MNHEY and CDR2 SMNVEV (reference sequence). CDR3 sequence reads: CASSSPTGGYTF. The CDR3 DNA reads TGTGCCAGCAGTTCCCCGACCGGAGGCTACACCTTC.

The rearrangement links TRBV7-9 to TRBJ2-4; D gene uncertain. The V end lost 3 bases, the J end lost 5 bases, and 11 bases lay between the germline ends. The germline gives CDR1 SEHNR, CDR2 FQNEAQ (reference sequence). CDR3 length equals 14 residues. The CDR3 DNA follows: TGTGCCAGCAGCTTTAGTAGCCTCCAAAACATTCAGTACTTC. Its protein product is CASSFSSLQNIQYF.

This chain joins TRBV11-3 and TRBJ2-6, with D unclear. The germline gives CDR1 SGHNT, CDR2 YENEEA. The V end was cut by 5 bases, the J end by 2 bases, with 10 bases between. The CDR3 extends over 15 amino acids. CDR3 residues: CASSLSGAGANVLTF. CDR3 coding DNA: TGTGCCAGCAGCCTTAGTGGGGCTGGGGCCAACGTCCTGACTTTC.

The chain uses TRBV11-2 and TRBJ2-1, with 8 bases lining up with TRBD2. The CDR3 extends over 18 amino acids. V lost 5 bases and J lost 4; bases outside the gene matches: 16. Germline CDR1 is SGHAT and CDR2 is FQNNGV. CDR3: CASSHAAFRSGSYNEQFF. CDR3 DNA: TGTGCCAGCAGCCACGCTGCCTTCAGGAGCGGGAGTTACAATGAGCAGTTCTTC.

The chain has TRBV15 and TRBJ2-1; the match to TRBD2 covers 7 bases. The CDR3 is 16 residues long. V lost 2 bases, J lost 0 bases, and 4 bases stayed unmatched. Germline V CDR1 and CDR2: LNHNV, YYDKDF (reference sequence). The CDR3 nucleotides read TGTGCCACCAGCAGACCGGGGGGAATCTCCTACAATGAGCAGTTCTTC. Protein: CATSRPGGISYNEQFF.

The chain recombines TRBV11-2 with TRBJ2-3, with D possibly being TRBD2 (6 bases). The germline V gene has CDR1 SGHAT and CDR2 FQNNGV. The CDR3 runs to 15 residues. Trimming stripped 3 bases from V and 6 bases from J, with 16 bases between. The CDR3 here is CASSFHPGGRDTQYF. CDR3 nucleotide sequence: TGTGCCAGCAGCTTCCACCCCGGGGGACGGGATACGCAGTATTTT.

The V and J genes are TRBV27 and TRBJ1-2; 7 bases are shared with TRBD1. The V gene's germline CDR1 is MNHEY and CDR2 SMNVEV (reference sequence). This CDR3 has 13 amino acids. The V segment lost 4 bases and the J segment 4 bases; nucleotides outside the gene matches: 3. The DNA for the CDR3 is TGTGCCAGCAGTTACAGGGGAAGCTATGGCTACACCTTC. It specifies CASSYRGSYGYTF.

This clone was seen only a few times. The gene calls are TRBV30 and TRBJ2-7; 12 nucleotides agree with TRBD1. CDR3 length: 12 residues. Germline CDR1 is GTSNPN and CDR2 is SVGIG (reference sequence). CDR3 bases: TGTGCTGGGGGACAGGGGGCACTCGAGCAGTACTTC. Protein: CAGGQGALEQYF. The complete variable domain, with remaining parts taken from reference TRBV30 and TRBJ2-7, reads SQTIHQWPATLVQPVGSPLSLECTVEGTSNPNLYWYRQAAGRGLQLLFYSVGIGQISSEVPQNLSASRPQDRQFILSSKKLLLSDSGFYLCAGGQGALEQYFGPGTRLTVT.